These T cell receptor beta chains were read from a single sample in a study of identical twins. TCRdb reprocessed the 5' RACE reads via MiXCR and lists one record per CDR3 protein. The table includes under 300,000 distinct CDR3 sequences, over 12% detected once. Sequencing was performed on memory (CD45RO+) T cells sorted from blood. The receptors were sampled from a woman younger than 30 in good health. The CDR3 runs from the conserved cysteine through the conserved F or W. A D gene is named only where the DNA matches it firmly. The size entry is marked missing in some rows and otherwise reads once, few, many or a size class.

J | D | length | V | size | DNA | CDR3
TRBJ1-2 | . | 14 | TRBV28 | once | TGTGCCAGCAGTTTATCCGACAGTTACTATGGCTACACCTTC | CASSLSDSYYGYTF
TRBJ1-6 | . | 14 | TRBV7-9 | few | TGTGCCAGCAGCCCAAGTCGGGGACTAAGCACCCTCCACTTT | CASSPSRGLSTLHF
TRBJ2-7 | . | 14 | TRBV2 | . | TGTGCCAGCAGTGACGCTACCAGCTCCTACGAGCAGTACTTC | CASSDATSSYEQYF
TRBJ2-7 | . | 12 | TRBV27 | large | TGTGCCAGCAGCCAGGGGACACAGGAGCAGTACTTC | CASSQGTQEQYF
TRBJ2-1 | . | 15 | TRBV2 | few | TGTGCCAGCAGGGGGATGGGGGGCACCTACAATGAGCAGTTCTTC | CASRGMGGTYNEQFF
TRBJ2-5 | . | 15 | TRBV7-7 | . | TGTGCCAGCAGCCGGTTGGCAGGGAACCAAGAGACCCAGTACTTC | CASSRLAGNQETQYF
TRBJ2-3 | . | 14 | TRBV30 | few | TGTGCCTGGAGCTCACAGGCGCGCACAGATACGCAGTATTTT | CAWSSQARTDTQYF
TRBJ2-5 | . | 14 | TRBV20-1 | few | TGCAGTGCTAGTGGCTTCTCCCCCCAAGAGACCCAGTACTTC | CSASGFSPQETQYF
TRBJ1-6 | . | 15 | TRBV20-1 | few | TGCAGTGCTAGGGTCGCGGCGCCGGAAGGAGAGGCCCTCCACTTT | CSARVAAPEGEALHF
TRBJ2-2 | TRBD2 | 17 | TRBV5-1 | . | TGCGCCAGCAGCTTGGTATCTCTAGCGGCGAACACCGGGGAGCTGTTTTTT | CASSLVSLAANTGELFF
TRBJ2-7 | . | 16 | TRBV9 | . | TGTGCCAGCAGCCCCCCGGGGGGACAGGCGTTAAATGAGCAGTACTTC | CASSPPGGQALNEQYF
TRBJ2-7 | TRBD2 | 14 | TRBV20-1 | . | TGCAGTGCTGGGAAGACTAGCGGGAGGGGCGAGCAGTACTTC | CSAGKTSGRGEQYF
TRBJ1-6 | . | 15 | TRBV10-3 | many | TGTGCCATCAGAGGAAGCGTCTCCTATAATTCACCCCTCCACTTT | CAIRGSVSYNSPLHF
TRBJ1-1 | . | 16 | TRBV19 | few | TGTGCCAGTAGTATAGATAGGGCAGGTTATCGGACTGAAGCTTTCTTT | CASSIDRAGYRTEAFF
TRBJ2-7 | TRBD1 | 15 | TRBV5-1 | . | TGCGCCAGCAGCGGAGGGACAGGAACTTACTACGAGCAGTACTTC | CASSGGTGTYYEQYF